The text below deals with one T cell receptor (beta chain). The antigen remains undetermined. This specimen belongs to a study of cytomegalovirus exposure and HLA in healthy donors. Findings and caveats of the study: Earlier analysis looked at TCR beta V segments, and most were productive about 90% or about 30% of the time. Cytomegalovirus-associated status was assigned to 150 or so TCR beta chains.

Primers: 60 Vbeta forward and 13 Jbeta reverse. Libraries were prepared by immunoSEQ multiplex PCR; TCRdb keeps only in-frame clonotypes and omits some of them. The repertoire has about 140,000 clones, over 65% of them found once; the top ten carry roughly 2.9%. Germline CDR1 is DFQATT and CDR2 is SNEGSKA (reference sequence). V was cut by 5 bases and J by 2 bases, with 7 bases left in between. The CDR3 runs 11 residues. Material for sequencing was PBMCs. This sequence was found in a female donor in good health and CMV-seronegative. The genes are TRBV20-1 and TRBJ2-7; maybe TRBD2 (5 bases). In nucleotides, the CDR3 is TGCAGTGCTCCCGGGGCCTACGAGCAGTACTTC. Residues: CSAPGAYEQYF.